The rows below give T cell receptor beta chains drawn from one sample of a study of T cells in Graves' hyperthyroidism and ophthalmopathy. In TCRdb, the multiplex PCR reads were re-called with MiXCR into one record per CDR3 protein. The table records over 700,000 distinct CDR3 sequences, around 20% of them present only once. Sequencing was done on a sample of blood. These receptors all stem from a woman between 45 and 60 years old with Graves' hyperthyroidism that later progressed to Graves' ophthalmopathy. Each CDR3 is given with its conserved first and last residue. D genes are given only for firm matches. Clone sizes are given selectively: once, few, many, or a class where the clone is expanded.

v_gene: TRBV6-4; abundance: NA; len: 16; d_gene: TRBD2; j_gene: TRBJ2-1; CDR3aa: CASSYSTAGGLNEQFF; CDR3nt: TGTGCCAGCAGTTACTCGACAGCGGGGGGCCTAAATGAGCAGTTCTTC
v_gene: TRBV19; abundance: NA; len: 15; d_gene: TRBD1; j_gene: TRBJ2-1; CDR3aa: CASSTGGTSYNEQFF; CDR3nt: TGTGCCAGTAGTACAGGGGGAACCTCCTACAATGAGCAGTTCTTC
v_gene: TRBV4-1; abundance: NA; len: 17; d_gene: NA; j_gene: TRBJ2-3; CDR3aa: CASSLKGFGPRTDTQYF; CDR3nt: TGCGCCAGCAGCCTCAAGGGGTTCGGGCCTCGCACAGATACGCAGTATTTT
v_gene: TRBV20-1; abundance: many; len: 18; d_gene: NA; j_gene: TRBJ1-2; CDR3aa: CSARDHGDTPGPNYGYTF; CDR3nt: TGCAGTGCTAGAGATCACGGGGACACCCCGGGCCCTAACTATGGCTACACCTTC
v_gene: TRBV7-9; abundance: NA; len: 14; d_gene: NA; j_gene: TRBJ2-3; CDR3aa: CASSSGTDGDTQYF; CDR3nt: TGTGCCAGCAGCTCCGGGACTGATGGAGATACGCAGTATTTT
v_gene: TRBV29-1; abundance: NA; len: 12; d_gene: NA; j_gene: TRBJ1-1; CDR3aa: CSVETTGYEAFF; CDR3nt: TGCAGCGTTGAAACGACAGGCTATGAAGCTTTCTTT
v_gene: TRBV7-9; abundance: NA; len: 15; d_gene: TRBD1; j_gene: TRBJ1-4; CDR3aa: CASSPHRGGDEKLFF; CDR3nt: TGTGCCAGCAGCCCTCACAGGGGAGGGGATGAAAAACTGTTTTTT
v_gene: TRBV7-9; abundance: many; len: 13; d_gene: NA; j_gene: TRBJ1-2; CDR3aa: CASSFVGMGGYTF; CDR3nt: TGTGCCAGCAGCTTCGTAGGAATGGGTGGCTACACCTTC
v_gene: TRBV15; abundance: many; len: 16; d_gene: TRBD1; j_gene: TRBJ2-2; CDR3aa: CATSRVFDRGAGELFF; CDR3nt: TGTGCCACCAGCAGAGTCTTTGACAGGGGGGCCGGGGAGCTGTTTTTT
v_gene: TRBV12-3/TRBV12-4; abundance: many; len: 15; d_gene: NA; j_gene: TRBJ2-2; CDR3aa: CASSFYGGLTGELFF; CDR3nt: TGTGCCAGCAGTTTCTACGGCGGTCTGACCGGGGAGCTGTTTTTT
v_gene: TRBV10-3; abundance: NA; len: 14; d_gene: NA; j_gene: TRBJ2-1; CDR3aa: CAIKGIGVENEQFF; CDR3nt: TGTGCCATCAAGGGAATCGGGGTCGAAAATGAGCAGTTCTTC
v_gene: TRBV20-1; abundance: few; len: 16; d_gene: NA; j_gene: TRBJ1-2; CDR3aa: CSARDARIRGEYGYTF; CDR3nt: TGCAGTGCTAGAGATGCCCGGATCAGAGGAGAATATGGCTACACCTTC
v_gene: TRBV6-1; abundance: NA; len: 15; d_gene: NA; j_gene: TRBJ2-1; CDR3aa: CASRGAGGGGDEQFF; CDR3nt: TGTGCCAGCAGAGGGGCCGGCGGAGGCGGAGATGAGCAGTTCTTC
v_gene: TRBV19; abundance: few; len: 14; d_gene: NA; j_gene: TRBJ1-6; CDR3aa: CASSIRGQASPLHF; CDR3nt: TGTGCCAGTAGTATAAGGGGCCAGGCTTCACCCCTCCACTTT
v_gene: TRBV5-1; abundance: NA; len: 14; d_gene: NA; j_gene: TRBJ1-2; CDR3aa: CASSSWTSNYGYTF; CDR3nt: TGCGCCAGCAGCTCCTGGACCTCGAACTATGGCTACACCTTC
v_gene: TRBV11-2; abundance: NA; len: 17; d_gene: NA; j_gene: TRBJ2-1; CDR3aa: CASSQDYRGGEYNEQFF; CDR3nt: TGTGCCAGCAGCCAAGATTATAGGGGGGGCGAGTACAATGAGCAGTTCTTC
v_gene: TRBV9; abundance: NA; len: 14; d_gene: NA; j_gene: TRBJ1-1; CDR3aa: CASSVTGRNTEAFF; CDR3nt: TGTGCCAGCAGCGTTACGGGCCGGAACACTGAAGCTTTCTTT
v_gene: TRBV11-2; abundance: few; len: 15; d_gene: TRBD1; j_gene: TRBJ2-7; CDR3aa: CASSLWGQGRREQYF; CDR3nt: TGTGCCAGCAGCTTATGGGGACAGGGTCGTCGGGAGCAGTACTTC
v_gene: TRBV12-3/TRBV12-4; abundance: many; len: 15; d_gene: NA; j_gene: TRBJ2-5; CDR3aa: CASTPGLGPQETQYF; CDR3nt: TGTGCCAGCACCCCAGGGCTGGGGCCCCAAGAGACCCAGTACTTC
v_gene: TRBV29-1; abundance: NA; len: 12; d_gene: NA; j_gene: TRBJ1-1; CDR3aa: CSVVHRAPEAFF; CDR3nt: TGCAGCGTAGTTCACAGGGCACCTGAAGCTTTCTTT
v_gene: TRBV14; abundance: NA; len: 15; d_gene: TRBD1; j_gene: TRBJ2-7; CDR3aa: CASSQFRTGGHEQYF; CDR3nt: TGTGCCAGCAGCCAATTCAGGACAGGGGGCCACGAGCAGTACTTC
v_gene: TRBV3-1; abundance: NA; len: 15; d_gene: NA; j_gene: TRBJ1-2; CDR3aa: CASSPSIFGTYGYTF; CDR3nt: TGTGCCAGCAGCCCAAGTATATTTGGAACCTATGGCTACACCTTC
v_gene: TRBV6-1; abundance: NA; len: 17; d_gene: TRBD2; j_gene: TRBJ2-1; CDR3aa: CASSPTPLAGAYNEQFF; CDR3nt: TGTGCCAGCAGCCCGACCCCCCTAGCGGGGGCTTACAATGAGCAGTTCTTC
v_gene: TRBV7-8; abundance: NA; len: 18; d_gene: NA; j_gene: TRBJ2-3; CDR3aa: CASSQTSWGLTSTDTQYF; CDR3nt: TGTGCCAGCAGCCAGACTAGTTGGGGATTGACTAGCACAGATACGCAGTATTTT
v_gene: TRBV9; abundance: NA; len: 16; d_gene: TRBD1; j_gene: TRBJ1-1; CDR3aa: CASSARRTGGETEAFF; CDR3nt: TGTGCCAGCAGCGCCCGAAGGACAGGGGGAGAGACTGAAGCTTTCTTT
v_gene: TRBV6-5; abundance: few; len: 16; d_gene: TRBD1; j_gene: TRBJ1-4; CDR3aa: CASSYGGQGILEKLFF; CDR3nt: TGTGCCAGCAGTTACGGGGGACAGGGGATCCTAGAAAAACTGTTTTTT
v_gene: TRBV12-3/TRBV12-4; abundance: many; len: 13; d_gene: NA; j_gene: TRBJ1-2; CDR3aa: CASSLSHNYGYTF; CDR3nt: TGTGCCAGCAGTTTATCACATAACTATGGCTACACCTTC
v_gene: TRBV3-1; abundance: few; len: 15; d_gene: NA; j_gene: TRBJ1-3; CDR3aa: CASSSVRQPGNTIYF; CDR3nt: TGTGCCAGCAGCTCCGTTCGACAACCTGGAAACACCATATATTTT
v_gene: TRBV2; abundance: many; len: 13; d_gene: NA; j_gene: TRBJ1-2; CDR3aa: CASSPDTVGGYTF; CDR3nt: TGTGCCAGCAGTCCCGATACAGTCGGTGGCTACACCTTC
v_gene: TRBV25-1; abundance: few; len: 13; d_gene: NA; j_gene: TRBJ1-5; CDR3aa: CASSFPWWGQQHF; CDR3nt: TGTGCCAGCAGTTTTCCGTGGTGGGGCCAGCAGCATTTT
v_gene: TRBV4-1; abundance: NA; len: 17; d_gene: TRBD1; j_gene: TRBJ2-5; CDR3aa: CASSLSPGTGGQETQYF; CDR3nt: TGCGCCAGCAGCCTCTCTCCCGGGACAGGGGGTCAAGAGACCCAGTACTTC
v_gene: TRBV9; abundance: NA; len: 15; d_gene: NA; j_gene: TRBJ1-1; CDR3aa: CASSVLKTMNTEAFF; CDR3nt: TGTGCCAGCAGCGTATTGAAGACCATGAACACTGAAGCTTTCTTT
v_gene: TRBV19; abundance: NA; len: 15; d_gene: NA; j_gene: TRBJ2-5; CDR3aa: CASRQGTNNAETQYF; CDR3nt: TGTGCCAGCCGGCAGGGGACCAACAATGCAGAGACCCAGTACTTC
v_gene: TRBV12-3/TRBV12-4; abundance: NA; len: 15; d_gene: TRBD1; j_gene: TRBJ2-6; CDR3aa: CASSTGGAGANVLTF; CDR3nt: TGTGCCAGCAGTACAGGGGGCGCTGGGGCCAACGTCCTGACTTTC
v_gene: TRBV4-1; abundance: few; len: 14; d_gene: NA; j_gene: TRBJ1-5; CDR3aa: CASSQAGLNQPQHF; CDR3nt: TGCGCCAGCAGCCAAGCGGGCCTCAATCAGCCCCAGCATTTT
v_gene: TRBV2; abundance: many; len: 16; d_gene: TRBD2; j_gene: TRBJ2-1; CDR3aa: CASSGTSGITYNEQFF; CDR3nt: TGTGCCAGCAGTGGGACTAGCGGGATTACCTACAATGAGCAGTTCTTC
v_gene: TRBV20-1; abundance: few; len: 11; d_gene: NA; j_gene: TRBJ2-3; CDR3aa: CSAEGSDTQYF; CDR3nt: TGCAGTGCGGAGGGTTCAGATACGCAGTATTTT
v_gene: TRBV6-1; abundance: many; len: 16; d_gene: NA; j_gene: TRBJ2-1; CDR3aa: CASSEAVKGIYNEQFF; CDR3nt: TGTGCCAGCAGTGAAGCTGTAAAGGGGATCTACAATGAGCAGTTCTTC
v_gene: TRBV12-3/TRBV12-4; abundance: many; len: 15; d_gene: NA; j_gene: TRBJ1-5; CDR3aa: CASSHGSRGNQPQHF; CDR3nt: TGTGCCAGCAGCCATGGTTCGAGAGGGAATCAGCCCCAGCATTTT
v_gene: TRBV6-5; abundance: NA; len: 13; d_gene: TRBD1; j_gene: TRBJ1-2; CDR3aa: CASSYWDREGYTF; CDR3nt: TGTGCCAGCAGTTATTGGGACAGGGAGGGCTACACCTTC
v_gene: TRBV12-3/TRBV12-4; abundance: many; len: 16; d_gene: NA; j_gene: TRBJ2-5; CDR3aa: CASSSRDSWSQETQYF; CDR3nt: TGTGCCAGCAGTTCCCGGGATAGCTGGTCGCAAGAGACCCAGTACTTC
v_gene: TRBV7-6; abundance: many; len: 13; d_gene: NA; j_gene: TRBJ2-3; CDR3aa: CASSFSHSDTQYF; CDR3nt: TGTGCCAGCAGCTTTAGCCATTCAGATACGCAGTATTTT
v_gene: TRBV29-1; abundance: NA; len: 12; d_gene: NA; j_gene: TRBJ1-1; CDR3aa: CSVLGLYTEAFF; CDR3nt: TGCAGCGTTTTAGGACTTTACACTGAAGCTTTCTTT
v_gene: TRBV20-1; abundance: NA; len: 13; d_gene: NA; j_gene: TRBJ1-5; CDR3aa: CSARFRSDQPQHF; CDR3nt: TGCAGTGCTAGGTTCCGTAGCGATCAGCCCCAGCATTTT
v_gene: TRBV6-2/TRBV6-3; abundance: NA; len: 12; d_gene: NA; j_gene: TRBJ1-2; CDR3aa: CASRRHTYGYTF; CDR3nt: TGTGCCAGCAGACGACATACCTATGGCTACACCTTC
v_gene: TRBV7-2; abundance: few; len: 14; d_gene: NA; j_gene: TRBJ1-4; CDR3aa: CASSPVAANEKLFF; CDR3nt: TGTGCCAGCAGCCCGGTGGCTGCTAATGAAAAACTGTTTTTT
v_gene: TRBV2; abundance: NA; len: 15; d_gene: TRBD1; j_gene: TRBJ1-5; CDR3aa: CASSSFQGANQPQHF; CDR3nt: TGTGCCAGCAGTTCCTTTCAGGGGGCCAATCAGCCCCAGCATTTT
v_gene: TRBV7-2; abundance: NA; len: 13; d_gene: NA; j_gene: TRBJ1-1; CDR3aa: CASSTPGVTEAFF; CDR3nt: TGTGCCAGCAGCACCCCCGGGGTCACTGAAGCTTTCTTT
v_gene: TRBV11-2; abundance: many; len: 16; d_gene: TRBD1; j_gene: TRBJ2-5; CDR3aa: CASSSLTGSPQETQYF; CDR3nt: TGTGCCAGCAGCTCTCTGACAGGGTCCCCTCAAGAGACCCAGTACTTC
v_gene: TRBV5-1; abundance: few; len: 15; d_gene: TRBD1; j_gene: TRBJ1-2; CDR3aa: CASKETGTGGNGYTF; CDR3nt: TGCGCCAGCAAAGAAACCGGGACAGGGGGCAATGGCTACACCTTC
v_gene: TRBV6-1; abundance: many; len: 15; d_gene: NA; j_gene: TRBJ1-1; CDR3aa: CASSEAGHRNTEAFF; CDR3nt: TGTGCCAGCAGTGAAGCGGGACACCGGAACACTGAAGCTTTCTTT
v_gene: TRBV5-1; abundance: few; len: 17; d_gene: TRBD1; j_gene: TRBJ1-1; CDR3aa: CASSLAAGQGLNTEAFF; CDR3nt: TGCGCCAGCAGCTTGGCAGCTGGACAGGGATTGAACACTGAAGCTTTCTTT
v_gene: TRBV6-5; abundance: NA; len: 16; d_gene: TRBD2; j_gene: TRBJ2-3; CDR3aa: CASSYTTSGSTDTQYF; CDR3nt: TGTGCCAGCAGTTACACGACTAGCGGAAGCACAGATACGCAGTATTTT
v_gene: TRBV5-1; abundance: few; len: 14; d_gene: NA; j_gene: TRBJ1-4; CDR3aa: CASANGIVNEKLFF; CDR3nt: TGCGCCAGCGCTAACGGGATTGTTAATGAAAAACTGTTTTTT